This T cell receptor beta chain was obtained from a study of OX40 agonist ivuxolimab in advanced cancers. The overall study: Three patients had partial responses: one hepatocellular carcinoma, two cutaneous melanoma.

This CDR3 comprises 18 residues. V dropped 0 bases and J dropped 6; count of bases not matched to a gene: 10. Per germline, CDR1 SGHRS and CDR2 YFSETQ. TCRdb's table, derived via immunoSEQ multiplex PCR, lists solely in-frame clones and lacks some. The data contain just over 70,000 clones, around 83% of them singletons. This material consisted of CD4+ or CD8+ T cells sorted from blood, taken in a trial of the OX40 agonist ivuxolimab. This chain joins TRBV5-1 and TRBJ2-1, with TRBD2 matching 12 bases. This TCR was sampled from an adult with an advanced solid tumor such as melanoma, head and neck, liver or kidney cancer. This chain's CDR3 is CASSLASRTSGTSNEQFF. DNA for the CDR3: TGCGCCAGCAGCTTGGCTTCTCGGACTAGCGGGACTTCCAATGAGCAGTTCTTC.